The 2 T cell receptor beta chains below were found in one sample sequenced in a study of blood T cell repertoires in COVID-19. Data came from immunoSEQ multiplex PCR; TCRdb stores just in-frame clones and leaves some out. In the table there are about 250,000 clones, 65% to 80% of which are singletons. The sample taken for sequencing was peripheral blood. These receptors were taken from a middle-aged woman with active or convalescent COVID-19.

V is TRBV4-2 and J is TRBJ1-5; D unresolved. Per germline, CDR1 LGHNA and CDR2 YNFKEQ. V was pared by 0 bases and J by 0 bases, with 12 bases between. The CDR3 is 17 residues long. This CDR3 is CASSQEVVRGSNQPQHF. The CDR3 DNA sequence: TGTGCCAGCAGCCAAGAGGTAGTCCGGGGTAGCAATCAGCCCCAGCATTTT.

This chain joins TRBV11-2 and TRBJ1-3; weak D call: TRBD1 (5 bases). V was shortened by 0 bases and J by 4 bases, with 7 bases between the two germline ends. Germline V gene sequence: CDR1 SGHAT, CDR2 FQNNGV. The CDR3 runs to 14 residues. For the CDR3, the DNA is TGTGCCAGCAGCTTAGAAGCAGGGGGAAACACCATATATTTT. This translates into CASSLEAGGNTIYF.